The clone carrying this T cell receptor beta chain was seen a handful of times. Antigen unknown. This entry is derived from a study of early T cells in non-severe SARS-CoV-2 infection. For the study at large: Sequencing of unsorted whole blood was done on bulk RNA, leaving chains unpaired.

Findings and caveats of the study: VDJdb matches were skewed toward anti-spike CD8 T cell responses.

Tagging with unique molecular identifiers was applied to individual cDNA molecules. One entry per CDR3 protein, called by TCRdb with MiXCR from the 5' RACE reads. The sample lists more than 80,000 distinct CDR3 sequences; around 14% were seen once. The sequencing sample was made of whole blood. The sequence derives from an adult who was a healthcare worker with PCR-confirmed SARS-CoV-2 infection or an uninfected control (not recorded which).

The CDR3 nucleotides read TGTGCCTGGAGTTGGACAGAGGGACCCCTCCACTTT. Translating it yields CAWSWTEGPLHF. The chain is built from TRBV30 and TRBJ1-6; a possible D gene is TRBD1 (6 bases). The CDR3 sequence is 12 residues long. CDR1 and CDR2 from the germline V gene are GTSNPN and SVGIG (reference sequence). Trimming cost V 2 bases and J 12 bases, with 11 bases left between them.